Listed here are 5 T cell receptor beta chains from one sample, sequenced in a study of shared clonotypes between healthy human individuals. The data were produced by immunoSEQ multiplex PCR, yet TCRdb's version contains in-frame clones alone and is incomplete. The repertoire has fewer than 1.8 million clones, less than 99% of them found once; the top ten carry about 0.35%. Sequencing was carried out using naive CD4+ T cells sorted from blood. Subset noted: CD45RA+ positively selected. These receptors all stem from a man aged 30 to 39 in good health.

The V call is TRBV9, the J call TRBJ2-6; D might be TRBD1 (6 bases). V lost 6 bases and J lost 1, with 11 bases in between. Per germline, CDR1 SGDLS and CDR2 YYNGEE. CDR3 length: 15 residues. The CDR3 region has the DNA TGTGCCAGCACGGTCAGGGGATCTGGGGCCAACGTCCTGACTTTC. Translating it yields CASTVRGSGANVLTF.

In this sample, this clone turned up once. V and J are TRBV6-1 and TRBJ2-2; the D is unclear. Germline CDR1 MNHNS, CDR2 SASEGT. The length of the CDR3 is 13 residues. Trimming stripped 4 bases from V and 5 bases from J, with 8 bases between. The CDR3 DNA follows: TGTGCCAGCAGTGCCTCACTAACCGGGGAGCTGTTTTTT. Encoded protein: CASSASLTGELFF.

The V and J genes are TRBV5-5 and TRBJ2-5; D unclear. Germline-derived CDR1 and CDR2 are SGHKS and YYEKEE (reference sequence). The CDR3 has 14 amino acids. The V end was cut by 4 bases, the J end by 1 base, with 11 bases between. CDR3: CASSNGAPQETQYF. The CDR3 DNA reads as TGTGCCAGCAGCAACGGAGCGCCCCAAGAGACCCAGTACTTC.

J is TRBJ2-5 and V is TRBV29-1; maybe TRBD1 (6 bases). The CDR3 spans 13 residues. Germline CDR1 is SQVTM and CDR2 is ANQGSEA. CDR3 loop: CNTDQTGRETQYF. CDR3 coding DNA: TGCAACACTGACCAGACAGGTCGGGAGACCCAGTACTTC.

V gene TRBV9 combines with J gene TRBJ1-4; 9 nucleotides line up with TRBD1. The CDR3 has 15 amino acids. V was clipped by 3 bases and J by 8 bases; unmatched bases: 8. In germline, CDR1 is SGDLS, CDR2 YYNGEE. CDR3 sequence reads: CASSAYGTGTEKLFF. CDR3 DNA: TGTGCCAGCAGCGCCTACGGGACAGGGACGGAAAAACTGTTTTTT.